The 23 T cell receptor beta chains below were found in one sample sequenced in a study of cytomegalovirus exposure and HLA in healthy donors. Some clones are missing from TCRdb's copy, which holds only in-frame ones; the method was immunoSEQ multiplex PCR. The sample includes some 330,000 clones, roughly 89% of them seen just once. The sequencing sample was made of PBMCs. The receptors shown here come from a woman aged 18-29 years in good health and CMV-seronegative.

The CDR3 reads CASSFDYRVYGGYTF. The DNA for the CDR3 is TGTGCCAGCAGCTTCGATTACAGGGTGTACGGTGGCTACACCTTC. The chain employs TRBV5-6 and TRBJ1-2; a possible D gene is TRBD1 (6 bases). Germline CDR1 reads SGHDT; CDR2 reads YYEEEE. V was cut by 2 bases and J by 7 bases, with 18 bases left in between. The CDR3 sequence is 15 residues long.

The sample holds one count of this clone. The sample has other DNA sequences that encode this CDR3 too. The chain links TRBV9 to TRBJ2-3; 9 bases fit TRBD2. V shed 3 bases, J shed 4 bases, and the junction held 0 bases outside the gene matches. The CDR3 covers 13 residues. The germline V gene has CDR1 SGDLS and CDR2 YYNGEE. The CDR3 nucleotides read TGTGCCAGCAGCGCTAGCGGGGCAGATACGCAGTATTTT. Translated: CASSASGADTQYF.

J is TRBJ2-2 and V is TRBV2; TRBD1 aligns across 9 bases. V was pared by 10 bases and J by 0 bases, with 6 bases of the junction left unmatched. The CDR3 has 15 residues. Germline V gene data show CDR1 as SNHLY and CDR2 as FYNNEI. In DNA, the CDR3 is TGTGCCATCTACAGGGGGCCGACGAACACCGGGGAGCTGTTTTTT. It specifies CAIYRGPTNTGELFF.

This rearrangement joins TRBV6-5 to TRBJ1-3, with D unclear. This CDR3 region has 12 residues. From germline, CDR1 is MNHEY and CDR2 SVGAGI. V dropped 7 bases and J dropped 5 bases, with 9 bases sitting between them. The CDR3 is CASTNSRNTIYF. The CDR3, as DNA: TGTGCCAGCACAAACTCAAGAAACACCATATATTTT.

This clone showed up just once. V gene TRBV29-1 combines with J gene TRBJ2-7; the match to TRBD1 covers 7 bases. This CDR3 contains 12 residues. Trimming cost V 7 bases and J 5 bases; bases outside gene matches: 8. The V gene's germline CDR1 is SQVTM and CDR2 ANQGSEA. The CDR3 region has the DNA TGCAGCGCCTTGGACAGGCCCAACGAGCAGTACTTC. Amino acid sequence: CSALDRPNEQYF.

The CDR3 spells CASSAGQAGGEQYF. DNA for the CDR3: TGTGCCAGCAGCGCCGGGCAGGCGGGTGGGGAGCAGTACTTC. The chain couples TRBV7-3 to TRBJ2-7, with D possibly TRBD2 on 5 matching bases. V lost 5 bases and J 7 bases, leaving 18 bases between the germline ends. CDR3 length: 14 amino acids. Germline V gene lookup returns CDR1 SGHTA and CDR2 FQGTGA.

The CDR3 nucleotides read TGTGCCAGCAGTCCGAGACAGGGATATGGCTACACCTTC. Protein product: CASSPRQGYGYTF. The genes are TRBV27 and TRBJ1-2; 7 bases are shared with TRBD1. This CDR3 spans 13 amino acids. The germline V gene has CDR1 MNHEY and CDR2 SMNVEV (reference sequence). The V segment lost 5 bases and the J segment 5 bases; nucleotides outside the gene matches: 5.

This chain joins TRBV7-8 and TRBJ2-4; the D gene is possibly TRBD2 (5 bases). V was shortened by 3 bases and J by 5 bases, with 14 bases between the two germline ends. The CDR3 has 15 amino acids. Germline V gene sequence: CDR1 SGHVS, CDR2 FQNEAQ. The CDR3 region is CASSFDSIGENIQYF. The CDR3 DNA reads as TGTGCCAGCAGCTTTGACTCAATCGGGGAAAACATTCAGTACTTC.

The table lists this clone with a few counts. This chain joins TRBV5-4 and TRBJ2-7, with 7 bases lining up with TRBD2. The CDR3 is 14 amino acids. In germline, CDR1 is SGHNT, CDR2 YYREEE (reference sequence). J was trimmed by 4 bases and V by 1 base; bases with no gene match: 5. The DNA for the CDR3 is TGTGCCAGCAGCTTGCCGGGAGGAGGATACGAGCAGTACTTC. It encodes CASSLPGGGYEQYF.

V and J are TRBV25-1 and TRBJ1-4; tentatively, D is TRBD1 (6 bases). Germline CDR1 is MGHDK and CDR2 is SYGVNS. The length of the CDR3 is 14 residues. The V gene lost 2 bases and the J gene lost 5 bases, with 9 bases spanning the gap. The CDR3 nucleotides are TGTGCCAGCAGTGAAACAGGGTCGAATGAAAAACTGTTTTTT. This codes for CASSETGSNEKLFF.

The chain links TRBV11-2 to TRBJ1-2, with 8 bases aligning to TRBD1. Germline loops: CDR1 SGHAT, CDR2 FQNNGV. This CDR3 has 18 amino acids. The junction had 11 bases not matched to a gene; V was cut back by 1 base and J by 1 base. CDR3 DNA: TGTGCCAGCAGCTTAGCGTGGCAGGGGGCGCAGGGTAACTATGGCTACACCTTC. Protein sequence: CASSLAWQGAQGNYGYTF.

The chain recombines TRBV29-1 with TRBJ2-5, with 10 bases that match TRBD2. CDR1 SQVTM and CDR2 ANQGSEA come from the germline V gene. After removal of 1 base from V and 5 bases from J, the junction contained 7 bases not matched to a gene. The CDR3 consists of 15 residues. The CDR3 reads CSVEGQREGLETQYF. The CDR3 bases are TGCAGCGTTGAAGGGCAGCGGGAGGGCCTTGAGACCCAGTACTTC.

V gene TRBV4-3 combines with J gene TRBJ1-2, with a possible D match to TRBD1 (5 bases). The V end was cut by 1 base, the J end by 4 bases, with 13 bases between. The germline gives CDR1 LGHNA, CDR2 YSLEER. The length of the CDR3 is 15 residues. The CDR3 nucleotides read TGCGCCAGCAGCCAAGGGAGACAGTCCGCCTATGGCTACACCTTC. It translates to CASSQGRQSAYGYTF.

This rearrangement joins TRBV25-1 to TRBJ2-1; 12 positions match TRBD2. The germline V gene encodes CDR1 MGHDK and CDR2 SYGVNS. The ends lost 2 bases at V and 7 bases at J; junction bases unmatched: 6. This CDR3 has 16 residues. This CDR3 is CASSERGLAGGNEQFF. In DNA, the CDR3 is TGTGCCAGCAGTGAAAGGGGGCTAGCGGGAGGGAATGAGCAGTTCTTC.

This clone was seen a single time. V is TRBV18 and J is TRBJ2-2; 10 bases map to TRBD1. CDR1 and CDR2 (germline): KGHSH, LQKENI. The CDR3 loop spans 16 amino acids. With V trimmed by 1 base and J by 3 bases, 2 bases remained unmatched. CDR3: CASSPLGQGYTGELFF. CDR3 coding DNA: TGTGCCAGCTCACCACTGGGACAGGGGTACACCGGGGAGCTGTTTTTT.

This sequence joins TRBV12-5 and TRBJ2-2; 8 nucleotides align to TRBD1. This CDR3 region has 15 residues. CDR1 is LGHNT and CDR2 is FRNRAP in the germline V gene. With 3 bases clipped from V and 5 bases from J, the junction kept 5 bases outside the gene matches. CDR3 in amino acids: CASGFPDRATGELFF. As DNA, the CDR3 is TGTGCTAGTGGTTTCCCGGACAGGGCTACCGGGGAGCTGTTTTTT.

J is TRBJ2-3 and V is TRBV10-3, with 7 bases identical to TRBD2. CDR3 length equals 13 residues. In germline, CDR1 is ENHRY, CDR2 SYGVKD. The J segment lost 6 bases and the V segment lost 3 bases, leaving 3 bases of the junction unmatched. CDR3 in DNA: TGTGCCATCAGTGACGGCGGGAGCGATACGCAGTATTTT. This encodes CAISDGGSDTQYF.

This chain uses TRBV5-1 with TRBJ1-1; D perhaps matches TRBD1 (6 bases). V gave up 2 bases and J gave up 3 bases, with 11 bases separating them. Per germline, CDR1 SGHRS and CDR2 YFSETQ. The CDR3 is 14 amino acids. CDR3 sequence reads: CASSFGGADTEAFF. In nucleotides, the CDR3 is TGCGCCAGCAGCTTTGGGGGGGCGGACACTGAAGCTTTCTTT. The full variable domain, in which reference TRBV5-1 and TRBJ1-1 provide the parts outside the CDR3, is KAGVTQTPRYLIKTRGQQVTLSCSPISGHRSVSWYQQTPGQGLQFLFEYFSETQRNKGNFPGRFSGRQFSNSRSEMNVSTLELGDSALYLCASSFGGADTEAFFGQGTRLTVV.

The chain joins TRBV5-1 to TRBJ2-1; 8 positions match TRBD2. Germline V CDR1 and CDR2: SGHRS, YFSETQ. The CDR3 is 14 amino acids. Trimming cost V 4 bases and J 6 bases; bases outside gene matches: 6. Here the CDR3 reads CASSVGTSINEQFF. In DNA, the CDR3 is TGCGCCAGCAGCGTGGGGACTAGTATCAATGAGCAGTTCTTC.

The chain recombines TRBV27 with TRBJ2-2; 14 nucleotides line up with TRBD2. The CDR3 loop spans 16 amino acids. J lost 5 bases, V lost 3 bases, and 2 bases had no gene match. Germline CDR1 is MNHEY and CDR2 is SMNVEV (reference sequence). In DNA, the CDR3 is TGTGCCAGCAGTTTTGGACTAGCGGGAGGAACCGGGGAGCTGTTTTTT. Encoded protein: CASSFGLAGGTGELFF.

The chain links TRBV4-3 to TRBJ1-1; unclear D gene. Germline loops: CDR1 LGHNA, CDR2 YSLEER. V was trimmed by 0 bases and J by 1 base, leaving 9 bases between them. The CDR3 totals 15 residues. The CDR3 loop reads CASSQEEGRNTEAFF. In nucleotides, the CDR3 is TGCGCCAGCAGCCAAGAGGAGGGAAGGAACACTGAAGCTTTCTTT.

The chain employs TRBV2 and TRBJ1-2; TRBD1 matches at 9 bases. Germline V gives CDR1 SNHLY, CDR2 FYNNEI. The CDR3 is made up of 16 amino acids. V lost 5 bases, J lost 7 bases, and 14 bases stayed unmatched. The CDR3 DNA reads TGTGCCAGCAGTTTCCGAGCCGGGACAGGGTATTCTGGCTACACCTTC. It is translated as CASSFRAGTGYSGYTF.

The chain links TRBV5-1 to TRBJ1-4, with 9 positions matching TRBD1. Germline V gene lookup returns CDR1 SGHRS and CDR2 YFSETQ. This CDR3 is 14 amino acids long. The junction had 5 bases not matched to a gene; V was cut back by 3 bases and J by 8 bases. CDR3 in amino acids: CASSSGQGGEKLFF. CDR3 sequence (DNA): TGCGCCAGCAGCTCGGGACAGGGTGGCGAAAAACTGTTTTTT. The full variable domain, rest sourced from reference TRBV5-1 and TRBJ1-4, is KAGVTQTPRYLIKTRGQQVTLSCSPISGHRSVSWYQQTPGQGLQFLFEYFSETQRNKGNFPGRFSGRQFSNSRSEMNVSTLELGDSALYLCASSSGQGGEKLFFGSGTQLSVL.